These 16 T cell receptor beta chains came from one sample sequenced in a study of beta chain features in type 1 diabetes. Study outcomes and limitations: Type 1 diabetes patients had moderately but significantly shorter TCRB CDR3s in all four CD4+ subsets.

Antigen specificity for these receptors is unknown. Expressed TCRB transcripts were sequenced, since all the RNA that had been isolated was reverse transcribed. The repertoire was sequenced with immunoSEQ multiplex PCR; TCRdb's copy has only in-frame clones and lacks some. The sample has 330,000 or so clones, 10% to 15% seen once; the top ten hold around 0.0099%. The material sequenced was naive CD4+ T cells from blood. These receptors were taken from a woman aged 18 to 35 with type 1 diabetes.

A note on this clone: Other DNA sequences in this specimen translate into the identical CDR3. V usage is TRBV5-4 and J usage is TRBJ2-2, with TRBD1 identical over 7 bases. The V gene's germline CDR1 is SGHNT and CDR2 YYREEE (reference sequence). Trimming took 5 bases from V and 4 from J; bases not matched to a gene: 2. The CDR3 loop spans 13 amino acids. CDR3 bases: TGTGCCAGCAGTAGACAGGGCACCGGGGAGCTGTTTTTT. Translation gives CASSRQGTGELFF.

This chain connects TRBV18 to TRBJ1-3; D remains ambiguous. Germline loops: CDR1 KGHSH, CDR2 LQKENI. This CDR3 contains 15 residues. Trimming removed 3 bases from V and 0 bases from J, with 9 bases in between. The CDR3, as DNA: TGTGCCAGCTCACCGGTCAGCGGCTCTGGAAACACCATATATTTT. Protein sequence: CASSPVSGSGNTIYF. The complete variable domain, with remaining parts taken from reference TRBV18 and TRBJ1-3, reads NAGVMQNPRHLVRRRGQEARLRCSPMKGHSHVYWYRQLPEEGLKFMVYLQKENIIDESGMPKERFSAEFPKEGPSILRIQQVVRGDSAAYFCASSPVSGSGNTIYFGEGSWLTVV.

This sequence joins TRBV7-2 and TRBJ1-5; D not certain. Germline V CDR1 and CDR2: SGHTA, FQGNSA. The length of the CDR3 is 9 residues. Trimming shortened V by 9 bases and J by 11 bases, and 8 bases separated the two germline ends. CDR3 in DNA: TGTGCCAGGACGGGAGCCCAGCATTTT. This translates into CARTGAQHF.

This clone was seen only a few times. In nucleotides, the CDR3 is TGCGCCAGCATTCTCGACAGGGCATCCTACAATGAGCAGTTCTTC. As protein: CASILDRASYNEQFF. The genes are TRBV5-1 and TRBJ2-1; TRBD1 matches 7 bases. This CDR3 is 15 amino acids long. Germline CDR1 is SGHRS and CDR2 is YFSETQ. Trimming cost V 6 bases and J 1 base; bases outside gene matches: 7.

The chain carries TRBV6-5 and TRBJ2-7; D may be TRBD1 (6 bases). CDR1 and CDR2 (germline): MNHEY, SVGAGI. This CDR3 comprises 15 residues. Trimming shortened V by 0 bases and J by 6 bases, and 15 bases separated the two germline ends. The CDR3 here is CASSYSNSPGVEQYF. The CDR3 nucleotides are TGTGCCAGCAGTTACTCGAACAGCCCAGGGGTCGAGCAGTACTTC.

V is TRBV9 and J is TRBJ2-3; D may be TRBD1 (5 bases). The germline V gene encodes CDR1 SGDLS and CDR2 YYNGEE. Trimming cost V 3 bases and J 4 bases, with 9 bases left between them. The CDR3 length is 13 residues. CDR3 region: CASSAGAADTQYF. CDR3 coding DNA: TGTGCCAGCAGCGCTGGGGCAGCAGATACGCAGTATTTT.

This clone showed up just a few times. This chain links TRBV28 with TRBJ2-1; 7 positions agree with TRBD1. The CDR3 has 11 residues. Germline CDR1 reads MDHEN; CDR2 reads SYDVKM. Losses at the gene ends were 5 bases for V and 14 bases for J; bases not matched to a gene: 6. DNA of the CDR3: TGTGCCAGCAGTCCGGGACAGTTCAAGTTCTTC. Translating gives CASSPGQFKFF.

This rearrangement joins TRBV7-9 to TRBJ1-1; 7 bases are shared with TRBD1. The V segment lost 5 bases and the J segment 1 base; nucleotides outside the gene matches: 7. This CDR3 is built from 15 residues. The germline V gene has CDR1 SEHNR and CDR2 FQNEAQ (reference sequence). The CDR3 region has the DNA TGTGCCAGCAGCCTTTCGGGACAGACGAACACTGAAGCTTTCTTT. Residues: CASSLSGQTNTEAFF.

The chain couples TRBV5-1 to TRBJ2-1; 8 bases match TRBD2. This CDR3 region has 12 residues. V lost 1 base and J lost 14; bases outside the gene matches: 5. Germline CDR1 SGHRS, CDR2 YFSETQ. The CDR3 loop is CASSLIAGQEFF. In DNA, the CDR3 is TGCGCCAGCAGCTTGATAGCGGGGCAGGAGTTCTTC. Together with reference TRBV5-1 and TRBJ2-1, the CDR3 gives the full variable domain: KAGVTQTPRYLIKTRGQQVTLSCSPISGHRSVSWYQQTPGQGLQFLFEYFSETQRNKGNFPGRFSGRQFSNSRSEMNVSTLELGDSALYLCASSLIAGQEFFGPGTRLTVL.

V gene TRBV5-1 combines with J gene TRBJ2-1; a weak D match, TRBD2 (5 bases). The CDR3 has 17 residues. V lost 4 bases and J 4 bases, leaving 21 bases between the germline ends. Germline CDR1 reads SGHRS; CDR2 reads YFSETQ. This chain's CDR3 is CASSTLNSATGYNEQFF. CDR3 DNA: TGCGCCAGCAGCACCCTTAATAGCGCCACTGGGTACAATGAGCAGTTCTTC. The full variable domain, its missing parts supplied by reference TRBV5-1 and TRBJ2-1, is KAGVTQTPRYLIKTRGQQVTLSCSPISGHRSVSWYQQTPGQGLQFLFEYFSETQRNKGNFPGRFSGRQFSNSRSEMNVSTLELGDSALYLCASSTLNSATGYNEQFFGPGTRLTVL.

This clone has more than one count but fewer than ten. V usage is TRBV28 and J usage is TRBJ2-5; 8 bases align to TRBD2. Trimming took 8 bases from V and 0 from J; bases not matched to a gene: 8. This CDR3 contains 15 residues. Per germline, CDR1 MDHEN and CDR2 SYDVKM. DNA of the CDR3: TGTGCCAGCGGCGTAGCGGGACCGTACCAAGAGACCCAGTACTTC. As protein: CASGVAGPYQETQYF.

This sequence joins TRBV7-8 and TRBJ2-1, with 8 bases that match TRBD2. Germline lookup yields CDR1 SGHVS and CDR2 FQNEAQ. J was trimmed by 6 bases and V by 1 base; bases with no gene match: 5. This CDR3 has 15 amino acids. The CDR3 DNA sequence: TGTGCCAGCAGCTTAGGCGGGGGGCGGTTCAATGAGCAGTTCTTC. It encodes CASSLGGGRFNEQFF.

The chain couples TRBV18 to TRBJ1-1; 10 positions agree with TRBD1. J lost 4 bases, V lost 3 bases, and 2 bases had no gene match. The CDR3 covers 14 residues. Germline V CDR1 and CDR2: KGHSH, LQKENI. The CDR3 spells CASSPTGGFTEAFF. The CDR3 coding sequence is TGTGCCAGCTCACCGACAGGGGGCTTCACTGAAGCTTTCTTT.

A few counts support this clone. In the same sample, other DNA sequences code for this CDR3. The V and J genes are TRBV19 and TRBJ1-5; the D is unclear. Germline V lookup: CDR1 LNHDA, CDR2 SQIVND (reference sequence). Trimming shortened V by 5 bases and J by 4 bases, and 6 bases separated the two germline ends. CDR3 length: 12 amino acids. Here the CDR3 DNA reads TGTGCCAGTAGTGGAGGTAATCAGCCCCAGCATTTT. Protein sequence: CASSGGNQPQHF.

The CDR3 DNA reads as TGTGCCAGCACCTACGGGGTAGGTGGATCACCCCTCCACTTT. It translates to CASTYGVGGSPLHF. The rearrangement joins TRBV14 to TRBJ1-6; D is unresolved. The CDR3 covers 14 residues. V gave up 7 bases and J gave up 10 bases, with 17 bases separating them. Germline V lookup: CDR1 SGHDN, CDR2 FVKESK.

The chain joins TRBV5-1 to TRBJ2-7; 7 nucleotides agree with TRBD1. Germline-derived CDR1 and CDR2 are SGHRS and YFSETQ. This CDR3 comprises 14 residues. The trim removed 2 bases at V and 2 bases at J, leaving 4 bases unmatched. DNA of the CDR3: TGCGCCAGCAGCTTAGCGACAGGGACCTACGAGCAGTACTTC. Translating gives CASSLATGTYEQYF.